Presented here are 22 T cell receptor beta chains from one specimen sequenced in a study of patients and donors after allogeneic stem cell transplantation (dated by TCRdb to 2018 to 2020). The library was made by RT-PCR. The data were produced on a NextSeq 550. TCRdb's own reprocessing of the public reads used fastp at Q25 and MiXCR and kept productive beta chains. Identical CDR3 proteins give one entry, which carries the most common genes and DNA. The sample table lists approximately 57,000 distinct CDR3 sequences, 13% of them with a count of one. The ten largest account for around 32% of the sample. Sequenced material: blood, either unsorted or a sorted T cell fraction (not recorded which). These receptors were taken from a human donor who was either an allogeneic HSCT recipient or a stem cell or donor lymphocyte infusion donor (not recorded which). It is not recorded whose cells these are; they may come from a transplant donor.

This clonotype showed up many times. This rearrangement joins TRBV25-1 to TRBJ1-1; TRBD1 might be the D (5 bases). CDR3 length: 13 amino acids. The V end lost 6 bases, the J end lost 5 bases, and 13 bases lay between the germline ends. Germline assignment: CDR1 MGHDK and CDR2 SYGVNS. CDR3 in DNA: TGTGCCAGCAGAGACGGGGCGCGAACTGAAGCTTTCTTT. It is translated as CASRDGARTEAFF.

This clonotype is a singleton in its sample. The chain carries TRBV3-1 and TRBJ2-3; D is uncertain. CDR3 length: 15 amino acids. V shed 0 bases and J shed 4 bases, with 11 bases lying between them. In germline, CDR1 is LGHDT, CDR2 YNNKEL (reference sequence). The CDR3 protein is CASSQETAMSDTQYF. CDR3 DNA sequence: TGTGCCAGCAGCCAAGAAACAGCGATGTCAGATACGCAGTATTTT.

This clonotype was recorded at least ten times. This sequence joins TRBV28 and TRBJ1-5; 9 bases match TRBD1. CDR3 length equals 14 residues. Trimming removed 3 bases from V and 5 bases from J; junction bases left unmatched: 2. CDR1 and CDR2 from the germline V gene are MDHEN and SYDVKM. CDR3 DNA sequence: TGTGCCAGCAGTTTGACAGGGGGGGATCAGCCCCAGCATTTT. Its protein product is CASSLTGGDQPQHF.

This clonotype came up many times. The CDR3, as DNA: TGTGCCAGCAGTGAGAGTTCCTACGAGCAGTACTTC. This sequence encodes CASSESSYEQYF. The V gene is TRBV12-3 or TRBV12-4, the J gene TRBJ2-7, with D uncertain. V was clipped by 5 bases and J by 1 base, with 6 bases between them. CDR3 size: 12 residues.

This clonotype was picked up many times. The CDR3 sequence: CASSYRWDPELTEAFF. The CDR3 region has the DNA TGTGCCAGCAGTTACCGGTGGGATCCTGAATTAACTGAAGCTTTCTTT. This chain links TRBV6-5 with TRBJ1-1; D is undetermined. With 2 bases removed from V and 5 bases from J, the gap between germline ends came to 18 bases. The CDR3 is made up of 16 amino acids. Germline CDR1 MNHEY, CDR2 SVGAGI.

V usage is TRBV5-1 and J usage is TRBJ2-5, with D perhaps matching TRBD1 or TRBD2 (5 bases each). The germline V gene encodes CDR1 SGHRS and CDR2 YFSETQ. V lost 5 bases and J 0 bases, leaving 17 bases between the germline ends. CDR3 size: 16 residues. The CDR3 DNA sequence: TGCGCCAGCAGAGATGGTTGGGGGAAGTACCAAGAGACCCAGTACTTC. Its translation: CASRDGWGKYQETQYF.

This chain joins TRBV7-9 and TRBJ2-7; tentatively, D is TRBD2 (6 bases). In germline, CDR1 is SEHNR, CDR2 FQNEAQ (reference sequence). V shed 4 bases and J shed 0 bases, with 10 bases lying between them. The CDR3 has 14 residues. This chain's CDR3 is CASSSQGLSYEQYF. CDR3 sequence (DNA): TGTGCCAGCAGCTCCCAGGGACTCTCCTACGAGCAGTACTTC.

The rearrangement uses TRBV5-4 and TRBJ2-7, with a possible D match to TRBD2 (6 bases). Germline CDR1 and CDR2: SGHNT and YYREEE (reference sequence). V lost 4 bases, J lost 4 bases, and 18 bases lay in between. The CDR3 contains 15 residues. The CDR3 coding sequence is TGTGCCAGCAGCGCAATGGACGGTGGGAGGTACGAGCAGTACTTC. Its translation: CASSAMDGGRYEQYF.

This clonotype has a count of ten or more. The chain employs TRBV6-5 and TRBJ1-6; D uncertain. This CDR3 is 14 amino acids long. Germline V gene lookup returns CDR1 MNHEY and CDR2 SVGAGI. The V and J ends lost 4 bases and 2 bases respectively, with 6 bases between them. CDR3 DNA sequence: TGTGCCAGCAGTTTCACGGCCTATAATTCACCCCTCCACTTT. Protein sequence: CASSFTAYNSPLHF.

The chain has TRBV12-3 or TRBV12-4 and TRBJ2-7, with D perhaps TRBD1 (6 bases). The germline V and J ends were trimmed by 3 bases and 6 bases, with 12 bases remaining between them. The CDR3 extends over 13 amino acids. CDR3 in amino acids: CASSFRGLGEQYF. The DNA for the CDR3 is TGTGCCAGCAGTTTCAGGGGCCTAGGCGAGCAGTACTTC.

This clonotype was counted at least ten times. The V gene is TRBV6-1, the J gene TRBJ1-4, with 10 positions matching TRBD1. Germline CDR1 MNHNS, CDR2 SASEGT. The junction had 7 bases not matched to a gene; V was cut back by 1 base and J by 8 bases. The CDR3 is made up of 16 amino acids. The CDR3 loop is CASSEGPGQGNEKLFF. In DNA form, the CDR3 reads TGTGCCAGCAGTGAAGGACCGGGACAGGGGAACGAAAAACTGTTTTTT.

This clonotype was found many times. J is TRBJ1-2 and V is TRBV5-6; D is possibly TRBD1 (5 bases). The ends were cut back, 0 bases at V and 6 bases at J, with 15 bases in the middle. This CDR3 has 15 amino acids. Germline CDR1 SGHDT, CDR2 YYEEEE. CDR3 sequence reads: CASSLDEGEMNGYTF. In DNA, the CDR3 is TGTGCCAGCAGCTTGGATGAAGGGGAGATGAATGGCTACACCTTC. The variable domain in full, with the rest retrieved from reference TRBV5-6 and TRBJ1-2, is DAGVTQSPTHLIKTRGQQVTLRCSPKSGHDTVSWYQQALGQGPQFIFQYYEEEERQRGNFPDRFSGHQFPNYSSELNVNALLLGDSALYLCASSLDEGEMNGYTFGSGTRLTVV.

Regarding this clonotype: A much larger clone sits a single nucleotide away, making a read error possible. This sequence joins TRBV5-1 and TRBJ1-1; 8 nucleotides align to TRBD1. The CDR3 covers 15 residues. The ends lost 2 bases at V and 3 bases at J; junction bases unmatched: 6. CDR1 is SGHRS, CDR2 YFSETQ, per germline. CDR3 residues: CASSFFQGADTEAFF. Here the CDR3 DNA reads TGCGCCAGCAGCTTTTTTCAGGGGGCGGACACTGAAGCTTTCTTT.

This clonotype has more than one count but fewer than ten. CDR3 in amino acids: CASSVPGVTGELFF. CDR3 DNA sequence: TGTGCCAGCAGCGTCCCGGGAGTTACCGGGGAGCTGTTTTTT. The V and J genes are TRBV9 and TRBJ2-2, with D possibly TRBD2 on 6 matching bases. The CDR3 length is 14 residues. The V and J ends lost 2 bases and 5 bases respectively, with 10 bases between them. Germline V gene data show CDR1 as SGDLS and CDR2 as YYNGEE.

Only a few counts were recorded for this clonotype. The CDR3 here is CSADVVYRLQGWYGYTF. In DNA, the CDR3 is TGCAGTGCTGACGTCGTTTATCGCCTACAGGGTTGGTATGGCTACACCTTC. The rearrangement links TRBV20-1 to TRBJ1-2, with D maybe TRBD1 (6 bases). With 5 bases removed from V and 5 bases from J, the gap between germline ends came to 27 bases. The CDR3 is made up of 17 amino acids. CDR1 is DFQATT, CDR2 SNEGSKA, per germline (reference sequence).

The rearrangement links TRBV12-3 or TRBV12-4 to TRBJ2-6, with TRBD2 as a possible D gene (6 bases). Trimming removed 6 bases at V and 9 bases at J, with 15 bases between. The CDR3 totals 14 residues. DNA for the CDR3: TGTGCCAGCAGCTCGGGACTGAAGGACAACGTCCTGACTTTC. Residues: CASSSGLKDNVLTF.

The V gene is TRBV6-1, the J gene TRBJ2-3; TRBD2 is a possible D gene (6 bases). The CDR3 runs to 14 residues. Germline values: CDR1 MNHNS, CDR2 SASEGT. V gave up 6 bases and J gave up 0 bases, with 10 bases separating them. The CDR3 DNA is TGTGCCAGCAGGCCGGCGGGGAGCACAGATACGCAGTATTTT. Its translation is CASRPAGSTDTQYF.

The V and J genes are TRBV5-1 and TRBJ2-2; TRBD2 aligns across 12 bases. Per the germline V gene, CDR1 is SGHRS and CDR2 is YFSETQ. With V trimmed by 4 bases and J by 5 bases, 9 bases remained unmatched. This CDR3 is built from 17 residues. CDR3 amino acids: CASSPLAGGPLTGELFF. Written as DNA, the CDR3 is TGCGCCAGCAGCCCCCTAGCGGGAGGGCCGTTAACCGGGGAGCTGTTTTTT.

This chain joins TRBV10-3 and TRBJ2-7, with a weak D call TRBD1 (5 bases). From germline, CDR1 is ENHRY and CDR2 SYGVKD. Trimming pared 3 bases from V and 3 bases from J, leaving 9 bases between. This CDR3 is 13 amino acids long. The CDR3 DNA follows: TGTGCCATCAGTGACCAGGGTTACTACGAGCAGTACTTC. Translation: CAISDQGYYEQYF.

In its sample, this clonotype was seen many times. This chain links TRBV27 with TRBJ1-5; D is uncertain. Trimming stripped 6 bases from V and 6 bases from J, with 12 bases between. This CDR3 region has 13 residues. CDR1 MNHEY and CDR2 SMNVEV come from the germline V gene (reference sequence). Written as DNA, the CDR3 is TGTGCCAGCAGGTCGAGGTCGGCTCAGCCCCAGCATTTT. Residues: CASRSRSAQPQHF.

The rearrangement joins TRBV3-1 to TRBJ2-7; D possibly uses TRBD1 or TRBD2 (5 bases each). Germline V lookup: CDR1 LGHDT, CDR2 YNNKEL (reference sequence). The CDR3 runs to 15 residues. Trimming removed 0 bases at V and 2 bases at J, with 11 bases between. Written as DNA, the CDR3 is TGTGCCAGCAGCCAAGATGGGGACCCCACCTACGAGCAGTACTTC. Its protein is CASSQDGDPTYEQYF.

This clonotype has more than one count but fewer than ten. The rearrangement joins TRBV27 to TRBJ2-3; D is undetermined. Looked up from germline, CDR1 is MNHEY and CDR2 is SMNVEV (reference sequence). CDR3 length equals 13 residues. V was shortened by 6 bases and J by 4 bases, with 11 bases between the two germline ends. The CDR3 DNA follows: TGTGCCAGCAGCCATCCCACTGCAGATACGCAGTATTTT. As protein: CASSHPTADTQYF.